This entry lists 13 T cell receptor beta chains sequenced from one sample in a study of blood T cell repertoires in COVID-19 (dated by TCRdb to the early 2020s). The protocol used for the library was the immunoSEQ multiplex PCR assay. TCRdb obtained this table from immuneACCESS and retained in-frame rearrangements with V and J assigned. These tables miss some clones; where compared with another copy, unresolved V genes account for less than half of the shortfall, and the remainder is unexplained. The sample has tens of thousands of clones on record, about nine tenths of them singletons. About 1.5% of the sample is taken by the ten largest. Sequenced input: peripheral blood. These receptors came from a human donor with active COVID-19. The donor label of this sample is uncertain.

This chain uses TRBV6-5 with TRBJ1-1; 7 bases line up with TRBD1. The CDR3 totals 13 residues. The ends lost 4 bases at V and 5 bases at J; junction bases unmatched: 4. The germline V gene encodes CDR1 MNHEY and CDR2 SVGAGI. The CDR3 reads CASSSQGRTEAFF. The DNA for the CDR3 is TGTGCCAGCAGTTCACAGGGGAGAACTGAAGCTTTCTTT.

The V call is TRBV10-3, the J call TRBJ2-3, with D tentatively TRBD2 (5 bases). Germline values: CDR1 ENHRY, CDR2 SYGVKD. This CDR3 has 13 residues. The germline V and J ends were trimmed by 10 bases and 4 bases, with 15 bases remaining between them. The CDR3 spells CATSTGLSDTQYF. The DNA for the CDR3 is TGTGCCACCTCCACGGGGTTGTCAGATACGCAGTATTTT.

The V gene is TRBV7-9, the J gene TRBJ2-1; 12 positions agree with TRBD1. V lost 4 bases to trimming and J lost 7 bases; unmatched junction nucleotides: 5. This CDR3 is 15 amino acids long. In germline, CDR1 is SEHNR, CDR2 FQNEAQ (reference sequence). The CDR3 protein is CASSWGQGAGNEQFF. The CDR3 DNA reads TGTGCCAGCAGCTGGGGACAGGGGGCAGGGAATGAGCAGTTCTTC.

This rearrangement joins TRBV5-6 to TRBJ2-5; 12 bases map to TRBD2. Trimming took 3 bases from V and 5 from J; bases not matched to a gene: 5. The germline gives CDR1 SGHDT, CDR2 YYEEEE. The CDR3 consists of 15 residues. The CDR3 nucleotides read TGTGCCAGCAGCTCTCTAGCGGGGGGGCGGGAGACCCAGTACTTC. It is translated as CASSSLAGGRETQYF.

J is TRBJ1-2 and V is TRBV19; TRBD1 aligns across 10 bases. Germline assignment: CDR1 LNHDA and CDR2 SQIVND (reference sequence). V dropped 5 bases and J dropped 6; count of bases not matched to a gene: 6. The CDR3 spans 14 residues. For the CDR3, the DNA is TGTGCCAGTAGTCTGGGACAGGGGCGGGATGGCTACACCTTC. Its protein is CASSLGQGRDGYTF.

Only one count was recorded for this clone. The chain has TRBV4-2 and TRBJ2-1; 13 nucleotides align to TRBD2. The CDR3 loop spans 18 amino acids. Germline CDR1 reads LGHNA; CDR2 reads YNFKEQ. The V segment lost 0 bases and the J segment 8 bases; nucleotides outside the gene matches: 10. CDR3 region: CASSQDGLTSGGAHEQFF. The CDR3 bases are TGTGCCAGCAGCCAAGACGGTCTCACTAGCGGGGGGGCCCATGAGCAGTTCTTC.

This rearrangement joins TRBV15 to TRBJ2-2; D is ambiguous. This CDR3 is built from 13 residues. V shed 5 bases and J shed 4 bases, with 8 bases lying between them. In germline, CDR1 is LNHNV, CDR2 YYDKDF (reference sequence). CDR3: CATSPRVTGELFF. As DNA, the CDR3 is TGTGCCACCAGCCCACGAGTCACCGGGGAGCTGTTTTTT.

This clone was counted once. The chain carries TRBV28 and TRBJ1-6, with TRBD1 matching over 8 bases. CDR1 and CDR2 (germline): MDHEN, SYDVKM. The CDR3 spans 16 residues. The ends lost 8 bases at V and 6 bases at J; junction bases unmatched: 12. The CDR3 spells CASSVYPGGGNSPLHF. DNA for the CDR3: TGTGCCAGCTCAGTTTATCCAGGGGGCGGTAATTCACCCCTCCACTTT.

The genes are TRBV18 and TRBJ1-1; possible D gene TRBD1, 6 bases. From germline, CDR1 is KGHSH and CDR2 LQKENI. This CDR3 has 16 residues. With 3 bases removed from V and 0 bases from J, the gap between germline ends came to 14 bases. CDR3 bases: TGTGCCAGCTCACCTCTTATGGACAGCCTGAACACTGAAGCTTTCTTT. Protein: CASSPLMDSLNTEAFF.

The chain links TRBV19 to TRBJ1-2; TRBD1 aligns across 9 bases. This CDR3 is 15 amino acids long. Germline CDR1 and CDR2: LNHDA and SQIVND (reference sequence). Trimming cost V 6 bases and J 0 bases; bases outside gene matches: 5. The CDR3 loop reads CASRNRGQSNYGYTF. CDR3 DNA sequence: TGTGCCAGTAGGAACAGGGGGCAATCTAACTATGGCTACACCTTC.

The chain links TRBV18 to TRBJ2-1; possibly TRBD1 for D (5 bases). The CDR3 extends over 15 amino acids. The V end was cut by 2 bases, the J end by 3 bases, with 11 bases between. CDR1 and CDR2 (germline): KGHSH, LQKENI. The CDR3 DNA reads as TGTGCCAGCTCACCAAGACAGCGCGACTACAATGAGCAGTTCTTC. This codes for CASSPRQRDYNEQFF.

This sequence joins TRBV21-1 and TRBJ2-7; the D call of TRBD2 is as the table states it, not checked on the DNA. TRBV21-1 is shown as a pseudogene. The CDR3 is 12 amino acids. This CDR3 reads CASSKRRYEQYF. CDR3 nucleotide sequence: TGTGCCAGCAGCAAAAGGAGGTACGAGCAGTACTTC.

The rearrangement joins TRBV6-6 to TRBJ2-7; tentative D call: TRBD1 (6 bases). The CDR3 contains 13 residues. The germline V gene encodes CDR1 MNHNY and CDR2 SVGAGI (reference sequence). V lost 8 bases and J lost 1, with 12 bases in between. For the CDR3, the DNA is TGTGCCAGCGGGGGCCACCCGTCCTACGAGCAGTACTTC. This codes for CASGGHPSYEQYF.